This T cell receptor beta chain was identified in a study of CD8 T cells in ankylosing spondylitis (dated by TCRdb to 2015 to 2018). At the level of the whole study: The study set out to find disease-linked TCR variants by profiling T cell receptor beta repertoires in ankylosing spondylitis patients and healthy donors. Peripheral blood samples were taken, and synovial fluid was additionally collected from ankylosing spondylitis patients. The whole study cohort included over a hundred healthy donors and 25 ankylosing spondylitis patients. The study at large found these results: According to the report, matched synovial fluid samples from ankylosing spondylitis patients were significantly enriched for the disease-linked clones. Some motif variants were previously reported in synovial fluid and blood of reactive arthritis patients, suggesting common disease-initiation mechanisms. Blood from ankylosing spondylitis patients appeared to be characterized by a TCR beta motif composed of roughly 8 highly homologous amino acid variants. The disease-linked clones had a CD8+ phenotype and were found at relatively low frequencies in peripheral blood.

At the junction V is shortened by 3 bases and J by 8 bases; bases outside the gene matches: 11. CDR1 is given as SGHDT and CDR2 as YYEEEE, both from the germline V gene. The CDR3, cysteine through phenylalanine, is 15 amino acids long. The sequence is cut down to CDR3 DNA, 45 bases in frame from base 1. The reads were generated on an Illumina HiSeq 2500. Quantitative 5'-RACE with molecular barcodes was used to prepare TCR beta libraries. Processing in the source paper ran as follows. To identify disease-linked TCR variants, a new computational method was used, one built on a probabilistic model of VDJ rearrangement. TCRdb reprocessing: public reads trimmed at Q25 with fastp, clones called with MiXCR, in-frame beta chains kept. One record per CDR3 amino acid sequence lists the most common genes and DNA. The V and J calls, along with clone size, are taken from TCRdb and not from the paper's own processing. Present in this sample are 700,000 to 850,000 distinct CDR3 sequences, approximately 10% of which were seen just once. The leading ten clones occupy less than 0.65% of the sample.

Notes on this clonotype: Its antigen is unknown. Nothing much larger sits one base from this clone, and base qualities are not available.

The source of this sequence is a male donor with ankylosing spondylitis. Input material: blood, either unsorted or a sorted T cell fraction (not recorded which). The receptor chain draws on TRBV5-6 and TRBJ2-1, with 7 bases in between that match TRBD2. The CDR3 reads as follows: CASSSLRLASDEQFF. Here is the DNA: TGTGCCAGCAGCTCCCTTCGACTAGCCTCGGATGAGCAGTTCTTC.